Each of the 7 T cell receptor beta chains below was sequenced from the same sample in a study of blood T cell repertoires in COVID-19. The assay was immunoSEQ multiplex PCR, and TCRdb's table has in-frame clones only and misses some. The data show a few hundred thousand clones, 70% to 90% seen once. Sequenced sample: peripheral blood. These receptors originate from a man aged 25-40 years with active or convalescent COVID-19.

The chain combines TRBV3-1 (or the pseudogene TRBV3-2) with TRBJ2-7, with D possibly TRBD1 on 5 matching bases. The CDR3 is 15 amino acids. Trimming removed 3 bases from V and 5 bases from J, with 17 bases in between. The V gene's germline CDR1 is LGHDT and CDR2 YNNKEL (reference sequence). CDR3 residues: CASSQNPGWSHEQYF. CDR3 bases: TGTGCCAGCAGCCAGAACCCAGGGTGGTCTCACGAGCAGTACTTC.

V gene TRBV7-2 combines with J gene TRBJ1-4; TRBD1 matches 9 bases. The germline CDR1 and CDR2 sequences are SGHTA and FQGNSA. V trimming: 5 bases; J trimming: 7 bases; junction bases outside the gene matches: 11. The CDR3 covers 16 residues. The CDR3 DNA follows: TGTGCCAGCAGCCTAACGCCGGGACAGGGAATTGAAAAACTGTTTTTT. Residues: CASSLTPGQGIEKLFF. The full variable domain, in which reference TRBV7-2 and TRBJ1-4 provide the parts outside the CDR3, is GAGVSQSPSNKVTEKGKDVELRCDPISGHTALYWYRQSLGQGLEFLIYFQGNSAPDKSGLPSDRFSAERTGGSVSTLTIQRTQQEDSAVYLCASSLTPGQGIEKLFFGSGTQLSVL.

J is TRBJ1-3 and V is TRBV10-3; no reliable D call. CDR1 and CDR2 from the germline V gene are ENHRY and SYGVKD. V was pared by 0 bases and J by 1 base, with 10 bases between. The CDR3 runs to 16 residues. CDR3 sequence reads: CAISESGGRSGNTIYF. Here the CDR3 DNA reads TGTGCCATCAGTGAGTCGGGAGGGAGGTCTGGAAACACCATATATTTT.

This chain connects TRBV7-2 to TRBJ2-3; 7 nucleotides align to TRBD2. Germline CDR1 SGHTA, CDR2 FQGNSA. This CDR3 region has 12 residues. After removal of 8 bases from V and 6 bases from J, the junction contained 5 bases not matched to a gene. The CDR3 reads CASALGGDTQYF. For the CDR3, the DNA is TGTGCCAGCGCTTTGGGGGGGGATACGCAGTATTTT.

The chain has TRBV5-1 and TRBJ2-7; no reliable D call. Trimming cost V 5 bases and J 2 bases, with 8 bases left between them. The CDR3 sequence is 12 residues long. Germline values: CDR1 SGHRS, CDR2 YFSETQ. The CDR3 region is CASSDGPYEQYF. The CDR3 DNA follows: TGCGCCAGCAGTGATGGGCCCTACGAGCAGTACTTC. Complete variable domain (other parts from reference TRBV5-1 and TRBJ2-7): KAGVTQTPRYLIKTRGQQVTLSCSPISGHRSVSWYQQTPGQGLQFLFEYFSETQRNKGNFPGRFSGRQFSNSRSEMNVSTLELGDSALYLCASSDGPYEQYFGPGTRLTVT.

This chain connects TRBV7-6 to TRBJ2-1, with D possibly TRBD2 on 5 matching bases. V was pared by 7 bases and J by 2 bases, with 15 bases between. This CDR3 has 15 amino acids. The V gene's germline CDR1 is SGHVS and CDR2 FNYEAQ. The CDR3 coding sequence is TGTGCCAGCATGCATACTAGACAAGCCTACAATGAGCAGTTCTTC. Its protein product is CASMHTRQAYNEQFF.

The chain has TRBV11-2 and TRBJ2-3; D gene unclear. V shed 6 bases and J shed 1 base, with 8 bases lying between them. This CDR3 has 13 residues. Germline V lookup: CDR1 SGHAT, CDR2 FQNNGV. In DNA form, the CDR3 reads TGTGCCAGCAGGGGTGGAGGCACAGATACGCAGTATTTT. Its translation is CASRGGGTDTQYF.